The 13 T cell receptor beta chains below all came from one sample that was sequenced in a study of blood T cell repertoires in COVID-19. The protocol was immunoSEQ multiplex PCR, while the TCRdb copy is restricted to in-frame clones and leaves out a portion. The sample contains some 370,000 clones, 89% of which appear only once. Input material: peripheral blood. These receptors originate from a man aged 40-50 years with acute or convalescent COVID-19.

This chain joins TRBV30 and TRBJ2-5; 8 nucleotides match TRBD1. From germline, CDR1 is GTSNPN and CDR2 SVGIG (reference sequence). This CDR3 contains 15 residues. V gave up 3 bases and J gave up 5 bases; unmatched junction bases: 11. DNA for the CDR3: TGTGCCTGGAGGCCCCCGCGGACAGGGCCGGAGACCCAGTACTTC. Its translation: CAWRPPRTGPETQYF.

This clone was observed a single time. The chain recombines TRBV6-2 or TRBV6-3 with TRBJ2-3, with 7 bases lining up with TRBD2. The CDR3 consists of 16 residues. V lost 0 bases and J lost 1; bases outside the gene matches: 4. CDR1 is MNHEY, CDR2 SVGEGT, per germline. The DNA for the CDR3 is TGTGCCAGCAGTTACTCAGCGGGACGGGGCACAGATACGCAGTATTTT. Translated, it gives CASSYSAGRGTDTQYF.

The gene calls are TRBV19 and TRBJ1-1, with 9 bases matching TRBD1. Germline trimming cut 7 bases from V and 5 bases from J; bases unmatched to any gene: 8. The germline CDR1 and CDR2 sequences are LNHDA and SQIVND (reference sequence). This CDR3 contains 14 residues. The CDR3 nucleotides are TGTGCCAGTATCCTACAGGGGGCGACGACTGAAGCTTTCTTT. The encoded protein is CASILQGATTEAFF.

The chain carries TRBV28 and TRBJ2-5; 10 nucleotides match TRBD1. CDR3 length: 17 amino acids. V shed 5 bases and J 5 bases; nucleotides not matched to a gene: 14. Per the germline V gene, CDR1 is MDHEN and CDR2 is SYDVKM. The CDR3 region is CASSTILRTGGLETQYF. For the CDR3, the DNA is TGTGCCAGCAGTACTATTCTCCGGACAGGGGGGCTCGAGACCCAGTACTTC.

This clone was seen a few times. The CDR3 loop is CASSHGTGNLEKLFF. CDR3 DNA sequence: TGTGCCAGCAGCCACGGGACAGGGAATCTGGAAAAACTGTTTTTT. This chain uses TRBV5-5 with TRBJ1-4, with TRBD1 identical over 9 bases. Germline V gives CDR1 SGHKS, CDR2 YYEKEE (reference sequence). The CDR3 extends over 15 amino acids. V gave up 4 bases and J gave up 8 bases; unmatched junction bases: 9.

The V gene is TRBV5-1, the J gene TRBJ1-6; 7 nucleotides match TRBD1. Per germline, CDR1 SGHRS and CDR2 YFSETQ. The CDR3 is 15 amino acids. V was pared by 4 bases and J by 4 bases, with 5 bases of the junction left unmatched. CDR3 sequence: CASSPRDSYNSPLHF. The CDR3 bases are TGCGCCAGCAGCCCTCGGGACAGTTATAATTCACCCCTCCACTTT.

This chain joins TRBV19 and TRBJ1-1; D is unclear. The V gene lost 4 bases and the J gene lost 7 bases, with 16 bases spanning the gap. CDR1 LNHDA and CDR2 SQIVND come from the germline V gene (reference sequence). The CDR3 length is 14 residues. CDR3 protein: CASSKLELPGEAFF. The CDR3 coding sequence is TGTGCCAGTAGTAAATTGGAGCTCCCGGGTGAAGCTTTCTTT.

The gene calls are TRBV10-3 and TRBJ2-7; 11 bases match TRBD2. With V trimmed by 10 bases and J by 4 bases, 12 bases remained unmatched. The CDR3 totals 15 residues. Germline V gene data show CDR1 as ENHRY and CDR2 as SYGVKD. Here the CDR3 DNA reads TGTGCCACTCCGACCGGGACTAGCGGAAAATACGAGCAGTACTTC. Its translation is CATPTGTSGKYEQYF.

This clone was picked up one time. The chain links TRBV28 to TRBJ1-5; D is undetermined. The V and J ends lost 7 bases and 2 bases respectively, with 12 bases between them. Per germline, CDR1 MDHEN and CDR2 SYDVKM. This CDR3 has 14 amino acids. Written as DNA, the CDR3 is TGTGCCAGCATGGGAGGCCGAGGCAATCAGCCCCAGCATTTT. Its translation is CASMGGRGNQPQHF.

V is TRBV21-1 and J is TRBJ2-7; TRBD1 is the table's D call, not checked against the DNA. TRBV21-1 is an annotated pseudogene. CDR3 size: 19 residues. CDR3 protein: CASSNTLKWVRTDQREQYF. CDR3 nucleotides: TGTGCCAGCAGCAATACCCTTAAGTGGGTTCGGACAGACCAGCGCGAGCAGTACTTC.

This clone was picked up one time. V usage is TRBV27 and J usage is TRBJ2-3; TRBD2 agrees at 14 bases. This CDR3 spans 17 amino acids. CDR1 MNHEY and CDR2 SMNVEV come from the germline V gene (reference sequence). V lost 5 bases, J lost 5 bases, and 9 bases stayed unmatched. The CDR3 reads CASSARLAGGNEDTQYF. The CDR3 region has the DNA TGTGCCAGCAGTGCCAGACTAGCGGGAGGGAACGAAGATACGCAGTATTTT.

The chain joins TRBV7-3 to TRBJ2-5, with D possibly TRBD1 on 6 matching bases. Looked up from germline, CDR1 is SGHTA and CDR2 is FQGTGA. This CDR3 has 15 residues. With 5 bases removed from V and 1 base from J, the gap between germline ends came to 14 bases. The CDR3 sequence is CASSPGVITQETQYF. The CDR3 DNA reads TGTGCCAGCAGCCCAGGGGTCATTACCCAAGAGACCCAGTACTTC. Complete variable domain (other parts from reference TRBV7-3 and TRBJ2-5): GAGVSQTPSNKVTEKGKYVELRCDPISGHTALYWYRQSLGQGPEFLIYFQGTGAADDSGLPNDRFFAVRPEGSVSTLKIQRTERGDSAVYLCASSPGVITQETQYFGPGTRLLVL.

This CDR3 is CASSPTGTSGWEDTQYF. The CDR3 nucleotides read TGTGCCAGCAGCCCCACCGGGACTAGCGGGTGGGAAGATACGCAGTATTTT. The chain couples TRBV7-3 to TRBJ2-3; 12 nucleotides align to TRBD2. V was pared by 5 bases and J by 5 bases, with 11 bases of the junction left unmatched. Germline CDR1 SGHTA, CDR2 FQGTGA. This CDR3 comprises 17 residues.